Listed here are 3 T cell receptor beta chains from one sample, sequenced in a study of T cells after yellow fever vaccination. TCRdb processed the 5' RACE reads anew with MiXCR; each CDR3 protein has one entry. The sample yields approximately 340,000 distinct CDR3 sequences, over 8% seen once. This material consisted of PBMCs, taken on the day of the first yellow fever vaccination. The receptors were sampled from a man younger than 35 who received the YFV17D yellow fever vaccine.

This clonotype has a handful of counts. V and J are TRBV19 and TRBJ2-7, with 13 positions matching TRBD2. This CDR3 is built from 16 residues. Trimming at V came to 4 bases and at J to 4 bases, leaving 7 bases not matched to a gene. Germline-derived CDR1 and CDR2 are LNHDA and SQIVND (reference sequence). In DNA form, the CDR3 reads TGTGCCAGTAGTACCCCAGGACTAGCGGGGGATTACGAGCAGTACTTC. It translates to CASSTPGLAGDYEQYF. The full variable domain, with the rest looked up from reference TRBV19 and TRBJ2-7, is DGGITQSPKYLFRKEGQNVTLSCEQNLNHDAMYWYRQDPGQGLRLIYYSQIVNDFQKGDIAEGYSVSREKKESFPLTVTSAQKNPTAFYLCASSTPGLAGDYEQYFGPGTRLTVT.

This clonotype appeared a few times. V usage is TRBV29-1 and J usage is TRBJ2-5, with D possibly matching TRBD1 (5 bases). V was cut by 7 bases and J by 0 bases, with 9 bases left in between. The V gene's germline CDR1 is SQVTM and CDR2 ANQGSEA. CDR3 size: 12 residues. The CDR3 here is CSGRDYQETQYF. In DNA, the CDR3 is TGCAGCGGCAGGGATTACCAAGAGACCCAGTACTTC. The variable domain in full, completed from reference TRBV29-1 and TRBJ2-5, reads SAVISQKPSRDICQRGTSLTIQCQVDSQVTMMFWYRQQPGQSLTLIATANQGSEATYESGFVIDKFPISRPNLTFSTLTVSNMSPEDSSIYLCSGRDYQETQYFGPGTRLLVL.

This clonotype was found a few times. The J gene is TRBJ1-2, the V gene TRBV29-1; 9 bases fit TRBD1. CDR1 and CDR2 from the germline V gene are SQVTM and ANQGSEA. This CDR3 contains 14 residues. Trimming cost V 2 bases and J 7 bases; bases outside gene matches: 8. The CDR3 DNA reads TGCAGCGTTGAAAACAGGGGGCCAATTCCTGGCTACACCTTC. Residues: CSVENRGPIPGYTF.